These 16 T cell receptor beta chains share one sample of origin, sequenced in a study of T-cell reconstitution after alpha-beta-depleted transplantation in children. Unique molecular identifiers were incorporated during preparation of the TCRbeta library. A single record per CDR3 protein comes from TCRdb applying MiXCR to the PCR reads. The sample contains about 500,000 distinct CDR3 sequences, roughly 33% of which appear only once. The specimen comprised PBMCs from the stem cell graft donor, sampled from the stem cell graft. All receptors derive from a human donor who donated a stem cell graft to a child with aplastic anemia.

This CDR3 reads CAWSPDFGQGGYTF. In nucleotides, the CDR3 is TGTGCCTGGAGTCCCGATTTCGGACAGGGAGGCTACACCTTC. This rearrangement joins TRBV30 to TRBJ1-2, with 8 bases fitting TRBD1. With 2 bases clipped from V and 8 bases from J, the junction kept 10 bases outside the gene matches. Germline CDR1 reads GTSNPN; CDR2 reads SVGIG (reference sequence). The CDR3 is made up of 14 amino acids.

V is TRBV12-3 or TRBV12-4 and J is TRBJ2-3, with 7 positions matching TRBD1. The length of the CDR3 is 15 residues. Unmatched junction bases numbered 7, after V lost 6 bases and J lost 1 base. CDR3 amino acids: CASSPYRGRTDTQYF. DNA of the CDR3: TGTGCCAGCAGCCCTTACAGGGGTCGCACAGATACGCAGTATTTT.

This sequence joins TRBV7-9 and TRBJ2-3; possible D gene TRBD2, 5 bases. V gave up 3 bases and J gave up 5 bases, with 18 bases separating them. Germline CDR1 and CDR2: SEHNR and FQNEAQ (reference sequence). This CDR3 comprises 16 residues. In DNA, the CDR3 is TGTGCCAGCAGCTTCAACCCGGGGATTCAACAAGATACGCAGTATTTT. The encoded protein is CASSFNPGIQQDTQYF.

The chain employs TRBV6-5 and TRBJ2-5, with D possibly matching TRBD1 (6 bases). Germline V gene sequence: CDR1 MNHEY, CDR2 SVGAGI. Trimming shortened V by 0 bases and J by 4 bases, and 12 bases separated the two germline ends. The CDR3 is 15 amino acids. The CDR3 spells CASSYSKTGPETQYF. CDR3 DNA sequence: TGTGCCAGCAGTTACTCGAAGACAGGCCCAGAGACCCAGTACTTC.

This clonotype was detected a few times. The chain links TRBV20-1 to TRBJ1-2; no definite D call. V was pared by 3 bases and J by 8 bases, with 13 bases between. The CDR3 extends over 12 amino acids. The germline V gene has CDR1 DFQATT and CDR2 SNEGSKA (reference sequence). CDR3 protein: CSAREQLSGYTF. The CDR3 nucleotides are TGCAGTGCTAGGGAACAGTTATCCGGCTACACCTTC.

As DNA, the CDR3 is TGTGCCAGCAGCTTAGGGAGCCCAGCGATGAACACTGAAGCTTTCTTT. Protein: CASSLGSPAMNTEAFF. The chain recombines TRBV7-2 with TRBJ1-1; D is ambiguous. Germline V CDR1 and CDR2: SGHTA, FQGNSA. Trimming removed 1 base at V and 0 bases at J, with 12 bases between. CDR3 size: 16 residues.

This clonotype was recorded a few times. This chain links TRBV12-3 or TRBV12-4 with TRBJ2-2; 9 bases fit TRBD1. This CDR3 region has 16 residues. J lost 0 bases, V lost 8 bases, and 7 bases had no gene match. The CDR3 spells CASPRDRASNTGELFF. CDR3 DNA: TGTGCCAGCCCCCGGGACAGGGCCTCGAACACCGGGGAGCTGTTTTTT.

V and J are TRBV5-1 and TRBJ2-7; D possibly corresponds to TRBD1 (6 bases). V lost 4 bases and J 9 bases, leaving 20 bases between the germline ends. Germline V gene data show CDR1 as SGHRS and CDR2 as YFSETQ. The CDR3 has 14 amino acids. In DNA, the CDR3 is TGCGCCAGCAGCCCAGGACAGAAGCACCCAGTGCAGTACTTC. Residues: CASSPGQKHPVQYF.

The chain employs TRBV15 and TRBJ1-5; D is unclear. CDR1 LNHNV and CDR2 YYDKDF come from the germline V gene (reference sequence). The CDR3 contains 14 residues. Trimming cost V 5 bases and J 0 bases, with 8 bases left between them. The CDR3 protein is CATSRQISNQPQHF. The CDR3 DNA is TGTGCCACCAGCCGGCAGATTAGCAATCAGCCCCAGCATTTT. Complete variable domain (other parts from reference TRBV15 and TRBJ1-5): DAMVIQNPRYQVTQFGKPVTLSCSQTLNHNVMYWYQQKSSQAPKLLFHYYDKDFNNEADTPDNFQSRRPNTSFCFLDIRSPGLGDTAMYLCATSRQISNQPQHFGDGTRLSIL.

This chain connects TRBV5-1 to TRBJ2-7, with 8 bases lining up with TRBD1. Trimming at V came to 2 bases and at J to 1 base, leaving 11 bases not matched to a gene. Germline lookup yields CDR1 SGHRS and CDR2 YFSETQ. The CDR3 spans 17 residues. The CDR3 region has the DNA TGCGCCAGCAGCTTCTCGCCCCCCGGGACAGGTTCCTACGAGCAGTACTTC. It yields the protein CASSFSPPGTGSYEQYF.

The CDR3 sequence: CSARGIWPAQETQYF. The DNA of the CDR3 is TGCAGTGCTAGAGGTATCTGGCCTGCACAAGAGACCCAGTACTTC. This chain uses TRBV20-1 with TRBJ2-5; D uncertain. Germline lookup yields CDR1 DFQATT and CDR2 SNEGSKA (reference sequence). This CDR3 is 15 amino acids long. The V end lost 1 base, the J end lost 2 bases, and 14 bases lay between the germline ends.

The genes are TRBV7-2 and TRBJ1-4; tentatively, D is TRBD1 (5 bases). This CDR3 region has 15 residues. Trimming stripped 5 bases from V and 7 bases from J, with 17 bases between. Per germline, CDR1 SGHTA and CDR2 FQGNSA. The CDR3 loop is CASSPYGTQTEKLFF. In nucleotides, the CDR3 is TGTGCCAGCAGCCCCTACGGGACCCAGACTGAAAAACTGTTTTTT. The full variable domain, completed using reference TRBV7-2 and TRBJ1-4, is GAGVSQSPSNKVTEKGKDVELRCDPISGHTALYWYRQSLGQGLEFLIYFQGNSAPDKSGLPSDRFSAERTGGSVSTLTIQRTQQEDSAVYLCASSPYGTQTEKLFFGSGTQLSVL.

The J gene is TRBJ2-1, the V gene TRBV9, with TRBD2 matching over 8 bases. The J segment lost 5 bases and the V segment lost 2 bases, leaving 6 bases of the junction unmatched. The CDR3 spans 15 residues. Germline V gene data show CDR1 as SGDLS and CDR2 as YYNGEE. The CDR3 DNA follows: TGTGCCAGCAGCGTGAGTCGGGAGGGGAACAATGAGCAGTTCTTC. Translation: CASSVSREGNNEQFF.

This clonotype was detected a few times. The V gene is TRBV10-3, the J gene TRBJ2-3; 13 nucleotides line up with TRBD2. This CDR3 spans 15 amino acids. Germline assignment: CDR1 ENHRY and CDR2 SYGVKD. Losses at the gene ends were 10 bases for V and 4 bases for J; bases not matched to a gene: 8. CDR3 amino acids: CATRTSGRGADTQYF. CDR3 coding DNA: TGTGCCACCCGGACTAGCGGGAGAGGGGCAGATACGCAGTATTTT.

Many counts were recorded for this clonotype. The chain employs TRBV20-1 and TRBJ2-1, with no clear D. V was trimmed by 7 bases and J by 6 bases, leaving 19 bases between them. The CDR3 length is 14 residues. The germline gives CDR1 DFQATT, CDR2 SNEGSKA (reference sequence). CDR3: CSVSRYGVSNEQFF. The CDR3 coding sequence is TGCAGTGTTAGCCGATATGGAGTAAGCAATGAGCAGTTCTTC.

This clonotype turned up a few times. The chain has TRBV20-1 and TRBJ2-1, with 14 bases lining up with TRBD2. The V segment lost 2 bases and the J segment 5 bases; nucleotides outside the gene matches: 11. CDR1 and CDR2 from the germline V gene are DFQATT and SNEGSKA (reference sequence). The CDR3 has 18 amino acids. CDR3 residues: CSARSPRGLAGVHNEQFF. The DNA of the CDR3 is TGCAGTGCTAGATCCCCCCGGGGACTAGCGGGAGTCCACAATGAGCAGTTCTTC.